Each of the 17 T cell receptor beta chains below was sequenced from the same sample in a study of cytomegalovirus exposure and HLA in healthy donors. 13 Jbeta primers and 60 Vbeta primers were used for the PCR. TCRdb keeps only in-frame clones here, not all; method: immunoSEQ multiplex PCR. Found here are around 100,000 clones; the top ten clones hold around 3.4%. The sequencing input was PBMCs. The receptors were sampled from a man younger than 45 in good health and CMV-seronegative.

The chain carries TRBV7-9 and TRBJ1-2, with D perhaps matching TRBD1 (6 bases). The CDR3 is made up of 15 amino acids. Germline loops: CDR1 SEHNR, CDR2 FQNEAQ (reference sequence). Trimming pared 5 bases from V and 4 bases from J, leaving 17 bases between. CDR3 DNA: TGTGCCAGCAGCCCCCGGGCAGGGGCCCTCTATGGCTACACCTTC. It translates to CASSPRAGALYGYTF. The whole variable domain, remainder taken from reference TRBV7-9 and TRBJ1-2, is DTGVSQNPRHKITKRGQNVTFRCDPISEHNRLYWYRQTLGQGPEFLTYFQNEAQLEKSRLLSDRFSAERPKGSFSTLEIQRTEQGDSAMYLCASSPRAGALYGYTFGSGTRLTVV.

The gene calls are TRBV6-6 and TRBJ1-5, with D possibly being TRBD1 (5 bases). V shed 8 bases and J shed 0 bases, with 17 bases lying between them. This CDR3 spans 16 amino acids. CDR1 MNHNY and CDR2 SVGAGI come from the germline V gene (reference sequence). Here the CDR3 DNA reads TGTGCCAGCGGCTCCCAGGGTCCCAATAGCAATCAGCCCCAGCATTTT. This gives the protein CASGSQGPNSNQPQHF.

The chain uses TRBV6-6 and TRBJ2-7; maybe TRBD2 (6 bases). Trimming cost V 7 bases and J 0 bases, with 16 bases left between them. The CDR3 consists of 15 residues. The germline V gene encodes CDR1 MNHNY and CDR2 SVGAGI (reference sequence). The CDR3 reads CASMPGRTRSYEQYF. CDR3 sequence (DNA): TGTGCCAGCATGCCGGGGAGGACACGCTCCTACGAGCAGTACTTC.

V is TRBV18 and J is TRBJ2-5; D might be TRBD2 (5 bases). The CDR3 consists of 13 residues. Germline values: CDR1 KGHSH, CDR2 LQKENI. The germline V and J ends were trimmed by 3 bases and 5 bases, with 10 bases remaining between them. For the CDR3, the DNA is TGTGCCAGCTCACCCGGGGTGGACGAGACCCAGTACTTC. The encoded protein is CASSPGVDETQYF.

The chain is built from TRBV5-1 and TRBJ2-1, with TRBD2 identical over 8 bases. The CDR3 totals 15 residues. With V trimmed by 0 bases and J by 9 bases, 8 bases remained unmatched. CDR1 is SGHRS and CDR2 is YFSETQ in the germline V gene. In DNA form, the CDR3 reads TGCGCCAGCAGCTTGGGGCGTAGCGGGGCCGCTGAGCAGTTCTTC. Translated: CASSLGRSGAAEQFF.

V and J are TRBV27 and TRBJ2-1, with D perhaps matching TRBD1 (6 bases). CDR3 length: 16 amino acids. Germline V gene sequence: CDR1 MNHEY, CDR2 SMNVEV (reference sequence). V was trimmed by 6 bases and J by 1 base, leaving 16 bases between them. CDR3 protein: CASSKTTGYSYNEQFF. The DNA for the CDR3 is TGTGCCAGCAGCAAGACGACAGGCTATTCCTACAATGAGCAGTTCTTC.

This sequence joins TRBV28 and TRBJ2-3, with 9 bases identical to TRBD1. V lost 6 bases, J lost 4 bases, and 8 bases stayed unmatched. The CDR3 spans 15 residues. Germline CDR1 and CDR2: MDHEN and SYDVKM. The CDR3 coding sequence is TGTGCCAGCAGCATTACAGGGGGCCTGGCAGATACGCAGTATTTT. Translating it yields CASSITGGLADTQYF.

The J gene is TRBJ1-4, the V gene TRBV18; D gene uncertain. The CDR3 consists of 15 residues. Deletions cut 4 bases from V and 7 bases from J, with 16 bases between. Germline CDR1 KGHSH, CDR2 LQKENI. CDR3 residues: CASSHNLVRGEKLFF. The CDR3 DNA follows: TGTGCCAGCTCACATAACCTCGTTCGGGGTGAAAAACTGTTTTTT.

This chain uses TRBV10-3 with TRBJ1-2; TRBD1 agrees at 7 bases. The CDR3 length is 12 residues. Trimming took 6 bases from V and 5 from J; bases not matched to a gene: 3. Germline CDR1 and CDR2: ENHRY and SYGVKD. The CDR3 DNA follows: TGTGCCATCAGCACAGGGGAATATGGCTACACCTTC. Translated, it gives CAISTGEYGYTF.

V is TRBV5-1 and J is TRBJ2-7; 7 nucleotides match TRBD1. V was clipped by 6 bases and J by 3 bases; unmatched bases: 9. Germline CDR1 and CDR2: SGHRS and YFSETQ. The CDR3 extends over 14 amino acids. The CDR3 bases are TGCGCCAGCACAAAAGCCGGGGACAGCTACGAGCAGTACTTC. As protein: CASTKAGDSYEQYF.

The V call is TRBV28, the J call TRBJ1-4, with TRBD1 identical over 9 bases. The CDR3 consists of 16 residues. The J segment lost 1 base and the V segment lost 2 bases, leaving 2 bases of the junction unmatched. CDR1 is MDHEN, CDR2 SYDVKM, per germline. The CDR3 DNA follows: TGTGCCAGCAGTTTAGGACAGGGGTTAACTAATGAAAAACTGTTTTTT. Encoded protein: CASSLGQGLTNEKLFF.

The chain uses TRBV5-1 and TRBJ2-1, with 8 bases that match TRBD2. Trimming at V came to 0 bases and at J to 7 bases, leaving 6 bases not matched to a gene. Germline V gene data show CDR1 as SGHRS and CDR2 as YFSETQ. The CDR3 sequence is 15 residues long. CDR3 loop: CASSLGSGGGNEQFF. The DNA for the CDR3 is TGCGCCAGCAGCTTGGGAAGCGGGGGAGGAAATGAGCAGTTCTTC.

The rearrangement uses TRBV18 and TRBJ2-7; 9 bases align to TRBD1. The CDR3 is 16 amino acids. V trimming: 1 base; J trimming: 5 bases; junction bases outside the gene matches: 9. Looked up from germline, CDR1 is KGHSH and CDR2 is LQKENI. The CDR3, as DNA: TGTGCCAGCTCACCACTCAACCTGGGACAGGGTAACGAGCAGTACTTC. This translates into CASSPLNLGQGNEQYF.

The chain employs TRBV11-2 and TRBJ2-5; TRBD1 agrees at 7 bases. The V segment lost 5 bases and the J segment 4 bases; nucleotides outside the gene matches: 4. Germline assignment: CDR1 SGHAT and CDR2 FQNNGV. The CDR3 length is 13 residues. The CDR3 region has the DNA TGTGCCAGCAGCCCTGGACAGGTAGAGACCCAGTACTTC. Translation: CASSPGQVETQYF.

The genes are TRBV19 and TRBJ1-2, with 8 bases aligning to TRBD1. Germline V gene data show CDR1 as LNHDA and CDR2 as SQIVND (reference sequence). V shed 6 bases and J 3 bases; nucleotides not matched to a gene: 12. This CDR3 region has 16 residues. The CDR3 DNA is TGTGCCAGTAGGCCGGGACAGGCCCGTTCCGACTATGGCTACACCTTC. Translating gives CASRPGQARSDYGYTF.

J is TRBJ2-5 and V is TRBV2; the D is unclear. Trimming removed 3 bases from V and 4 bases from J, with 12 bases in between. The CDR3 totals 14 residues. Germline values: CDR1 SNHLY, CDR2 FYNNEI. CDR3 in amino acids: CASSEIVWAETQYF. The CDR3, as DNA: TGTGCCAGCAGTGAGATTGTATGGGCAGAGACCCAGTACTTC.

The chain combines TRBV21-1 with TRBJ1-3. TRBV21-1 is tagged as a pseudogene. This CDR3 has 17 residues. In DNA, the CDR3 is TGTGCCAGCATCCACACGGGGGGCACGCGCCCAAGAAACACCATATATTTT. As protein: CASIHTGGTRPRNTIYF.